A single sample gave rise to the 26 T cell receptor beta chains below, sequenced in a study of somatic mutations in cytotoxic T cells in rheumatoid arthritis. The method was immunoSEQ multiplex PCR; TCRdb's version includes in-frame clones alone and lacks a portion of them. The table includes approximately 20,000 clones, roughly 80% detected once. Sequenced input: CD8+ T cells sorted from blood. These receptors were collected from a woman aged 45-60 years in good health.

The V gene is TRBV4-1, the J gene TRBJ2-7, with 10 positions matching TRBD2. The CDR3 is made up of 17 amino acids. Per the germline V gene, CDR1 is MGHRA and CDR2 is YSYEKL. With V trimmed by 0 bases and J by 3 bases, 8 bases remained unmatched. CDR3 DNA sequence: TGCGCCAGCAGCCAAGATCCTAGCGGGAGTGGGTTCTACGAGCAGTACTTC. This encodes CASSQDPSGSGFYEQYF.

This clone was detected only once. The CDR3 loop is CATSRDRLYGNTIYF. As DNA, the CDR3 is TGTGCCACCAGCAGAGATCGACTGTATGGAAACACCATATATTTT. The chain recombines TRBV15 with TRBJ1-3; D not resolved. Trimming pared 0 bases from V and 3 bases from J, leaving 9 bases between. This CDR3 region has 15 residues. The germline gives CDR1 LNHNV, CDR2 YYDKDF (reference sequence).

The V call is TRBV30, the J call TRBJ1-2, with TRBD1 identical over 10 bases. CDR1 and CDR2 from the germline V gene are GTSNPN and SVGIG (reference sequence). The CDR3 spans 17 residues. Trimming at V came to 4 bases and at J to 3 bases, leaving 14 bases not matched to a gene. The CDR3 DNA follows: TGTGCCTGGACGGGAGGGACAGGGGACCCTAAAGACTATGGCTACACCTTC. Residues: CAWTGGTGDPKDYGYTF.

The gene calls are TRBV5-1 and TRBJ1-2, with D tentatively TRBD1 (5 bases). Germline assignment: CDR1 SGHRS and CDR2 YFSETQ. Trimming left V 2 bases short and J 4 bases short, with 15 bases between. This CDR3 has 15 residues. CDR3 in DNA: TGCGCCAGCAGCTTAGGCCAGGGATCCGCCTATGGCTACACCTTC. Its translation: CASSLGQGSAYGYTF.

The CDR3: CASSPWDTHTEQYF. The CDR3 DNA follows: TGTGCCAGCAGCCCCTGGGACACCCATACCGAGCAGTACTTC. This chain links TRBV9 with TRBJ2-7; TRBD1 is a possible D gene (6 bases). The V end was cut by 4 bases, the J end by 6 bases, with 17 bases between. CDR1 is SGDLS, CDR2 YYNGEE, per germline. CDR3 size: 14 residues.

This rearrangement joins TRBV2 to TRBJ2-7, with D uncertain. Germline CDR1 SNHLY, CDR2 FYNNEI. The length of the CDR3 is 12 residues. Trimming removed 8 bases at V and 0 bases at J, with 8 bases between. CDR3 DNA: TGTGCCAGCGGACGGGCCTCCTACGAGCAGTACTTC. Protein: CASGRASYEQYF.

In its sample, this clone was seen a few times. This rearrangement joins TRBV6-1 to TRBJ2-1; a weak D match, TRBD2 (7 bases). Germline assignment: CDR1 MNHNS and CDR2 SASEGT. Between the trimmed V and J ends, which lost 2 bases and 9 bases, there was a span of 20 bases. The CDR3 length is 16 residues. The CDR3 sequence is CASSERGGDSGFEQFF. DNA of the CDR3: TGTGCCAGCAGTGAAAGGGGGGGGGACTCCGGCTTTGAGCAGTTCTTC.

V usage is TRBV6-5 and J usage is TRBJ1-5, with D unclear. This CDR3 has 14 amino acids. Germline CDR1 and CDR2: MNHEY and SVGAGI. The germline V and J ends were trimmed by 6 bases and 3 bases, with 12 bases remaining between them. The CDR3 bases are TGTGCCAGCAGACCCGACATCAACAATCAGCCCCAGCATTTT. Protein sequence: CASRPDINNQPQHF.

This clone was detected a few times. The J gene is TRBJ1-1, the V gene TRBV2; D might be TRBD1 (5 bases). With 6 bases removed from V and 1 base from J, the gap between germline ends came to 12 bases. This CDR3 is 14 amino acids long. CDR1 is SNHLY, CDR2 FYNNEI, per germline. The DNA of the CDR3 is TGTGCCAGCAGCGGGACCGGGCGGAACACTGAAGCTTTCTTT. It is translated as CASSGTGRNTEAFF. Supplemented by reference TRBV2 and TRBJ1-1, the full variable domain reads EPEVTQTPSHQVTQMGQEVILRCVPISNHLYFYWYRQILGQKVEFLVSFYNNEISEKSEIFDDQFSVERPDGSNFTLKIRSTKLEDSAMYFCASSGTGRNTEAFFGQGTRLTVV.

The rearrangement uses TRBV6-1 and TRBJ2-7; D is perhaps TRBD1 (6 bases). V gave up 3 bases and J gave up 3 bases, with 12 bases separating them. CDR1 and CDR2 from the germline V gene are MNHNS and SASEGT. The CDR3 has 14 amino acids. CDR3 protein: CASSELQGNYEQYF. Here the CDR3 DNA reads TGTGCCAGCAGTGAGCTACAGGGAAACTACGAGCAGTACTTC.

J is TRBJ1-1 and V is TRBV5-1, with 7 bases that match TRBD1. From germline, CDR1 is SGHRS and CDR2 YFSETQ. V shed 3 bases and J 5 bases; nucleotides not matched to a gene: 4. This CDR3 is built from 13 residues. In DNA form, the CDR3 reads TGCGCCAGCAGCTACTGGACAGGAACTGAAGCTTTCTTT. It specifies CASSYWTGTEAFF.

This chain uses TRBV5-5 with TRBJ1-3; D not certain. The CDR3 runs 15 residues. Trimming stripped 4 bases from V and 4 bases from J, with 15 bases between. Germline V CDR1 and CDR2: SGHKS, YYEKEE (reference sequence). The CDR3 sequence is CASSNEAVIGNTIYF. Written as DNA, the CDR3 is TGTGCCAGCAGCAACGAGGCGGTGATAGGAAACACCATATATTTT.

The chain carries TRBV13 and TRBJ2-5, with no clear D. Trimming took 4 bases from V and 5 from J, leaving 8 bases between them. The CDR3 contains 12 residues. The germline V gene encodes CDR1 PRHDT and CDR2 FYEKMQ (reference sequence). The CDR3 sequence: CASSSSSETQYF. The CDR3 DNA reads TGTGCCAGCAGCTCTTCATCGGAGACCCAGTACTTC.

The chain employs TRBV6-1 and TRBJ1-6; D not certain. Germline V CDR1 and CDR2: MNHNS, SASEGT. With 6 bases removed from V and 1 base from J, the gap between germline ends came to 10 bases. This CDR3 contains 15 residues. The CDR3 DNA reads TGTGCCAGCAGCGAGCCGGGGTCCTATAATTCACCCCTCCACTTT. It is translated as CASSEPGSYNSPLHF.

The chain couples TRBV11-2 to TRBJ1-2; D unclear. This CDR3 region has 13 residues. V was clipped by 5 bases and J by 5 bases, with 12 bases between them. The germline gives CDR1 SGHAT, CDR2 FQNNGV. CDR3: CASSPTDLYGYTF. The CDR3 DNA follows: TGTGCCAGCAGCCCCACGGACCTTTATGGCTACACCTTC. Looking up the rest from reference TRBV11-2 and TRBJ1-2 gives the full variable domain: EAGVAQSPRYKIIEKRQSVAFWCNPISGHATLYWYQQILGQGPKLLIQFQNNGVVDDSQLPKDRFSAERLKGVDSTLKIQPAKLEDSAVYLCASSPTDLYGYTFGSGTRLTVV.

The chain combines TRBV11-2 with TRBJ1-1; D not resolved. The germline gives CDR1 SGHAT, CDR2 FQNNGV. V lost 5 bases to trimming and J lost 1 base, with 14 bases between them. CDR3 length: 15 residues. The CDR3 loop is CASSRGWQRNTEAFF. The CDR3 nucleotides are TGTGCCAGCAGCAGAGGGTGGCAGCGGAACACTGAAGCTTTCTTT.

The V and J genes are TRBV7-6 and TRBJ1-5, with 9 bases that match TRBD1. Germline-derived CDR1 and CDR2 are SGHVS and FNYEAQ. This CDR3 has 16 amino acids. V gave up 5 bases and J gave up 4 bases; unmatched junction bases: 9. The CDR3 DNA follows: TGTGCCAGCAGCCCGGGAACAGGGGGCTTTAATCAGCCCCAGCATTTT. This encodes CASSPGTGGFNQPQHF.

CDR3 residues: CASSHRDSYEQYF. The CDR3 DNA sequence: TGTGCCAGCAGTCACCGGGACAGTTACGAGCAGTACTTC. The gene calls are TRBV27 and TRBJ2-7; 7 bases map to TRBD1. The length of the CDR3 is 13 residues. The germline CDR1 and CDR2 sequences are MNHEY and SMNVEV (reference sequence). With 5 bases clipped from V and 4 bases from J, the junction kept 5 bases outside the gene matches.

V usage is TRBV6-1 and J usage is TRBJ1-6; D is unclear. CDR1 and CDR2 from the germline V gene are MNHNS and SASEGT. The length of the CDR3 is 15 residues. With 3 bases removed from V and 0 bases from J, the gap between germline ends came to 6 bases. DNA for the CDR3: TGTGCCAGCAGTGATCATTTCTCCTATAATTCACCCCTCCACTTT. This translates into CASSDHFSYNSPLHF.

The V gene is TRBV19, the J gene TRBJ1-5; unclear D gene. CDR1 and CDR2 (germline): LNHDA, SQIVND (reference sequence). The CDR3 consists of 15 residues. Trimming took off 6 bases at V and 2 bases at J, with 14 bases between the two ends. The CDR3 coding sequence is TGTGCCAGTAGGTTGTCGGGCGCGGGCAATCAGCCCCAGCATTTT. The encoded protein is CASRLSGAGNQPQHF.

This chain connects TRBV11-2 to TRBJ2-2, with 12 nucleotides matching TRBD2. V shed 3 bases and J 9 bases; nucleotides not matched to a gene: 2. Per the germline V gene, CDR1 is SGHAT and CDR2 is FQNNGV. CDR3 length: 14 amino acids. The CDR3 coding sequence is TGTGCCAGCAGCTTTCTAGCGGGGGGGAGGGAGCTGTTTTTT. This sequence encodes CASSFLAGGRELFF.

This clone was counted a few times. This chain joins TRBV28 and TRBJ2-7; TRBD2 is a possible D gene (5 bases). Trimming removed 3 bases at V and 10 bases at J, with 16 bases between. This CDR3 is 13 amino acids long. CDR1 is MDHEN and CDR2 is SYDVKM in the germline V gene. This chain's CDR3 is CASSLDEGYGQYF. The CDR3 nucleotides are TGTGCCAGCAGTTTGGATGAGGGATACGGACAGTACTTC.

This clone came up once. V is TRBV28 and J is TRBJ2-3; D is undetermined. The V and J ends lost 2 bases and 6 bases respectively, with 18 bases between them. CDR3 size: 16 residues. Germline assignment: CDR1 MDHEN and CDR2 SYDVKM. The CDR3 DNA reads as TGTGCCAGCAGTTTAGGAGTGGGATACGGGCGGGATACGCAGTATTTT. It encodes CASSLGVGYGRDTQYF.

The chain couples TRBV10-1 to TRBJ1-5, with 8 bases matching TRBD1. This CDR3 is built from 16 residues. Germline assignment: CDR1 WNHNN and CDR2 SYGVQD (reference sequence). V was pared by 10 bases and J by 3 bases, with 14 bases of the junction left unmatched. This CDR3 is CAKTGEWVLDNQPQHF. The CDR3 bases are TGCGCCAAGACAGGGGAGTGGGTCTTAGACAATCAGCCCCAGCATTTT.

The V and J genes are TRBV28 and TRBJ2-5; D is unclear. In germline, CDR1 is MDHEN, CDR2 SYDVKM. This CDR3 is 13 amino acids long. The CDR3 DNA sequence: TGTGCGATCAGGTCCAGTTACCAAGAGACCCAGTACTTC. Protein product: CAIRSSYQETQYF.

This sequence joins TRBV30 and TRBJ1-5; TRBD1 might be the D (6 bases). The CDR3 is 13 residues long. The V gene lost 1 base and the J gene lost 6 bases, with 10 bases spanning the gap. Germline CDR1 reads GTSNPN; CDR2 reads SVGIG (reference sequence). The CDR3 DNA reads TGTGCCTGGAGTGACCGGGACACTCAGCCCCAGCATTTT. Its protein is CAWSDRDTQPQHF.